One sample yielded the 28 T cell receptor beta chains listed below, sequenced in a study of sequential checkpoint blockade in melanoma. Some clones are missing from TCRdb's copy, which holds only in-frame ones; the method was immunoSEQ multiplex PCR. The repertoire has under 45,000 clones, 84% of them found once; the top ten carry less than 6%. Treatment: randomized to nivolumab then ipilimumab (arm A) or the reverse (arm B). This specimen was CD8+ T cells sorted from blood (inferred from file names), taken from a patient given nivolumab and ipilimumab in sequence. Every receptor here comes from a human donor with melanoma.

The J gene is TRBJ2-1, the V gene TRBV6-1, with 11 bases matching TRBD2. The ends lost 6 bases at V and 10 bases at J; junction bases unmatched: 11. The germline V gene encodes CDR1 MNHNS and CDR2 SASEGT. This CDR3 is 15 amino acids long. This chain's CDR3 is CASSPRGLAVYEQFF. The CDR3 nucleotides read TGTGCCAGCAGCCCGAGGGGACTAGCGGTGTACGAGCAGTTCTTC.

The chain recombines TRBV28 with TRBJ2-1; possible D gene TRBD2, 5 bases. The germline V gene encodes CDR1 MDHEN and CDR2 SYDVKM. Trimming shortened V by 3 bases and J by 9 bases, and 18 bases separated the two germline ends. The CDR3 has 15 amino acids. Written as DNA, the CDR3 is TGTGCCAGCAGTTTTGAGAGGGCCTCGGTAAGTGAGCAGTTCTTC. Its protein is CASSFERASVSEQFF. Using reference TRBV28 and TRBJ2-1 for the parts outside the CDR3, the full variable domain is DVKVTQSSRYLVKRTGEKVFLECVQDMDHENMFWYRQDPGLGLRLIYFSYDVKMKEKGDIPEGYSVSREKKERFSLILESASTNQTSMYLCASSFERASVSEQFFGPGTRLTVL.

The rearrangement uses TRBV28 and TRBJ1-1, with 7 bases lining up with TRBD1. The trim removed 5 bases at V and 3 bases at J, leaving 6 bases unmatched. Germline assignment: CDR1 MDHEN and CDR2 SYDVKM. This CDR3 comprises 14 residues. CDR3 DNA sequence: TGTGCCAGCAGTGCAGCAGGGGGTGACACTGAAGCTTTCTTT. Translated, it gives CASSAAGGDTEAFF.

The chain combines TRBV7-6 with TRBJ2-1, with D tentatively TRBD2 (5 bases). This CDR3 has 15 amino acids. The germline CDR1 and CDR2 sequences are SGHVS and FNYEAQ. Trimming pared 5 bases from V and 0 bases from J, leaving 11 bases between. The CDR3: CASSPLTSSYNEQFF. The CDR3 DNA is TGTGCCAGCAGCCCCTTAACTAGCTCCTACAATGAGCAGTTCTTC.

This clone has more than one count but fewer than ten. The rearrangement links TRBV27 to TRBJ2-3, with D unclear. The CDR3 contains 14 residues. Germline CDR1 MNHEY, CDR2 SMNVEV (reference sequence). V was cut by 2 bases and J by 0 bases, with 6 bases left in between. CDR3 in amino acids: CASSLGPSTDTQYF. CDR3 coding DNA: TGTGCCAGCAGTTTAGGGCCTAGCACAGATACGCAGTATTTT.

This chain uses TRBV2 with TRBJ2-3, with TRBD2 matching 12 bases. The V segment lost 6 bases and the J segment 4 bases; nucleotides outside the gene matches: 8. CDR1 and CDR2 from the germline V gene are SNHLY and FYNNEI. The CDR3 runs 16 residues. CDR3 in DNA: TGTGCCAGCAGGGGTCCTAGCGGGAGGGCCCCAGATACGCAGTATTTT. It translates to CASRGPSGRAPDTQYF.

Here the CDR3 DNA reads TGTGCCAGCAGCTTATATTGGGACATTACTTCACCCCTCCACTTT. It encodes CASSLYWDITSPLHF. V is TRBV7-2 and J is TRBJ1-6; TRBD1 might be the D (6 bases). Looked up from germline, CDR1 is SGHTA and CDR2 is FQGNSA. Trimming left V 2 bases short and J 9 bases short, with 14 bases between. The CDR3 is 15 residues long.

The rearrangement joins TRBV30 to TRBJ2-2; D perhaps matches TRBD2 (5 bases). Germline V lookup: CDR1 GTSNPN, CDR2 SVGIG (reference sequence). V was trimmed by 5 bases and J by 6 bases, leaving 16 bases between them. The CDR3 covers 14 residues. CDR3 in amino acids: CAWQPDWRSGELFF. The CDR3 bases are TGTGCCTGGCAGCCGGACTGGCGGTCCGGGGAGCTGTTTTTT.

This chain connects TRBV19 to TRBJ2-4, with D hard to call. Germline CDR1 and CDR2: LNHDA and SQIVND (reference sequence). V lost 0 bases and J lost 6, with 9 bases in between. There are 14 residues in the CDR3. The CDR3 region is CASSIDDTRNIQYF. CDR3 sequence (DNA): TGTGCCAGTAGTATAGATGACACCAGAAACATTCAGTACTTC. Complete variable domain (other parts from reference TRBV19 and TRBJ2-4): DGGITQSPKYLFRKEGQNVTLSCEQNLNHDAMYWYRQDPGQGLRLIYYSQIVNDFQKGDIAEGYSVSREKKESFPLTVTSAQKNPTAFYLCASSIDDTRNIQYFGAGTRLSVL.

This chain connects TRBV2 to TRBJ2-5; 7 bases align to TRBD1. The J call could be wrong; TRBJ2-7 is a better fit for the DNA end. CDR3 length: 15 residues. Germline-derived CDR1 and CDR2 are SNHLY and FYNNEI. DNA for the CDR3: TGTGCCAGCAGTGAGGGCGGCAGGGGGACCTACGAGCAGTACTTC. Protein product: CASSEGGRGTYEQYF.

The chain recombines TRBV10-2 with TRBJ1-2; a weak D match, TRBD1 (6 bases). Germline V gene sequence: CDR1 WSHSY, CDR2 SAAADI. This CDR3 spans 17 amino acids. V lost 4 bases, J lost 3 bases, and 21 bases lay in between. The CDR3 DNA is TGCGCCAGCAGTGGGGCACGACCTATGGGGGCCGACTATGGCTACACCTTC. Encoded protein: CASSGARPMGADYGYTF.

The chain uses TRBV4-1 and TRBJ2-2, with 7 bases matching TRBD2. CDR3 length equals 15 residues. After removal of 4 bases from V and 3 bases from J, the junction contained 5 bases not matched to a gene. Germline CDR1 is MGHRA and CDR2 is YSYEKL. The CDR3 DNA follows: TGCGCCAGCAGCCCCTGGGGAGGGGACACCGGGGAGCTGTTTTTT. As protein: CASSPWGGDTGELFF.

The chain uses TRBV27 and TRBJ2-1; tentatively, D is TRBD1 (6 bases). Trimming stripped 2 bases from V and 6 bases from J, with 11 bases between. This CDR3 comprises 14 residues. Germline values: CDR1 MNHEY, CDR2 SMNVEV (reference sequence). The CDR3 DNA reads TGTGCCAGCAGTTTAGGGACAAAAGGCAATGAGCAGTTCTTC. Translating it yields CASSLGTKGNEQFF.

Here the CDR3 reads CASSWGTGGTETQYF. CDR3 DNA: TGTGCCAGCAGCTGGGGGACAGGGGGAACGGAGACCCAGTACTTC. This chain joins TRBV5-6 and TRBJ2-5, with 11 bases lining up with TRBD1. V gave up 3 bases and J gave up 5 bases; unmatched junction bases: 6. The CDR3 consists of 15 residues. Germline CDR1 and CDR2: SGHDT and YYEEEE.

The chain carries TRBV4-2 and TRBJ2-1; D is unresolved. This CDR3 has 12 residues. Looked up from germline, CDR1 is LGHNA and CDR2 is YNFKEQ. V lost 3 bases and J 7 bases, leaving 7 bases between the germline ends. Here the CDR3 DNA reads TGTGCCAGCAGCCACCTGGCAAATGAGCAGTTCTTC. Translated: CASSHLANEQFF.

This clone occurred once. The CDR3 spells CASSYGTSGTPDEQYF. The CDR3 DNA is TGTGCCAGCAGTTACGGGACTAGCGGGACCCCGGACGAGCAGTACTTC. This chain joins TRBV6-5 and TRBJ2-7; TRBD2 agrees at 13 bases. Germline CDR1 reads MNHEY; CDR2 reads SVGAGI. The CDR3 totals 16 residues. V trimming: 2 bases; J trimming: 5 bases; junction bases outside the gene matches: 6.

In DNA, the CDR3 is TGTGCCAGCAGTTCCCCATCCGAGTACCAAGAGACCCAGTACTTC. Protein product: CASSSPSEYQETQYF. V is TRBV27 and J is TRBJ2-5; D unclear. The CDR3 has 15 amino acids. CDR1 and CDR2 from the germline V gene are MNHEY and SMNVEV (reference sequence). The ends were cut back, 4 bases at V and 0 bases at J, with 12 bases in the middle.

This sequence joins TRBV11-2 and TRBJ1-2; 7 nucleotides agree with TRBD1. Germline CDR1 and CDR2: SGHAT and FQNNGV. This CDR3 is 16 amino acids long. V shed 2 bases and J 7 bases; nucleotides not matched to a gene: 13. CDR3: CASSLRETGPGGGYTF. The DNA for the CDR3 is TGTGCCAGCAGCTTACGTGAGACAGGGCCGGGCGGTGGCTACACCTTC.

Regarding this clone: A junction end diverges from the germline sequence, so it may reflect a read error. The chain links TRBV5-1 to TRBJ2-7; TRBD1 agrees at 10 bases. Germline V gives CDR1 SGHRS, CDR2 YFSETQ. The CDR3 totals 13 residues. The CDR3 bases are TGCACCAGCAGCCCTGGGACAGGGGTCGAGCAGTACTTC. Amino acids: CTSSPGTGVEQYF.

The genes are TRBV19 and TRBJ1-1; D possibly corresponds to TRBD1 (5 bases). CDR1 and CDR2 (germline): LNHDA, SQIVND (reference sequence). Trimming took off 4 bases at V and 8 bases at J, with 11 bases between the two ends. The CDR3 runs to 12 residues. The CDR3 here is CASSRGLNEAFF. The CDR3 DNA sequence: TGTGCCAGTAGTAGGGGACTAAACGAAGCTTTCTTT.

The V gene is TRBV6-6, the J gene TRBJ2-7; 8 bases fit TRBD2. Germline V lookup: CDR1 MNHNY, CDR2 SVGAGI (reference sequence). V trimming: 1 base; J trimming: 2 bases; junction bases outside the gene matches: 7. The CDR3 consists of 16 residues. The chain's CDR3 is CASSYYPGGEAYEQYF. In nucleotides, the CDR3 is TGTGCCAGCAGTTACTACCCCGGGGGGGAGGCCTACGAGCAGTACTTC.

The chain links TRBV5-6 to TRBJ2-5; 10 bases align to TRBD2. The DNA end favors TRBJ2-7, so the J call may be wrong. The CDR3 runs 16 residues. CDR1 is SGHDT, CDR2 YYEEEE, per germline. CDR3 nucleotide sequence: TGTGCCAGCAGCTTGCTAGCGGGGGCGATTTTCTACGAGCAGTACTTC. As protein: CASSLLAGAIFYEQYF.

The genes are TRBV11-2 and TRBJ1-1; D is possibly TRBD1 (5 bases). Germline values: CDR1 SGHAT, CDR2 FQNNGV. V lost 8 bases to trimming and J lost 2 bases, with 12 bases between them. The CDR3 sequence is 13 residues long. CDR3 residues: CASRRQFNTEAFF. The CDR3, as DNA: TGTGCCAGCCGACGACAGTTCAACACTGAAGCTTTCTTT.

CDR3 sequence: CASSFQGGSGGYTF. In DNA, the CDR3 is TGTGCCAGCAGCTTTCAGGGTGGGTCGGGTGGCTACACCTTC. The chain recombines TRBV5-4 with TRBJ1-2, with D possibly matching TRBD1 (5 bases). Trimming cost V 2 bases and J 7 bases, with 15 bases left between them. Germline CDR1 reads SGHNT; CDR2 reads YYREEE (reference sequence). The CDR3 is 14 amino acids.

The V and J genes are TRBV5-4 and TRBJ2-3; D remains ambiguous. The V end lost 3 bases, the J end lost 2 bases, and 4 bases lay between the germline ends. CDR1 SGHNT and CDR2 YYREEE come from the germline V gene (reference sequence). This CDR3 has 12 residues. The CDR3 protein is CASSWATDTQYF. DNA for the CDR3: TGTGCCAGCAGCTGGGCCACAGATACGCAGTATTTT.

J is TRBJ2-2 and V is TRBV9; 7 bases are shared with TRBD2. The germline gives CDR1 SGDLS, CDR2 YYNGEE. Trimming at V came to 3 bases and at J to 4 bases, leaving 9 bases not matched to a gene. This CDR3 contains 16 residues. In DNA, the CDR3 is TGTGCCAGCAGCGCGCCCGGGACTACCGCCACCGGGGAGCTGTTTTTT. Translating gives CASSAPGTTATGELFF.

The rearrangement joins TRBV10-2 to TRBJ2-7; D may be TRBD2 (5 bases). Germline V gives CDR1 WSHSY, CDR2 SAAADI. This CDR3 is 12 amino acids long. V lost 3 bases and J 5 bases, leaving 8 bases between the germline ends. In DNA form, the CDR3 reads TGCGCCAGCAGTGAAGGGAGCCACGAGCAGTACTTC. This encodes CASSEGSHEQYF.

This clone was counted once. The V call is TRBV2, the J call TRBJ1-2; 7 nucleotides agree with TRBD1. Losses at the gene ends were 4 bases for V and 3 bases for J; bases not matched to a gene: 11. Germline assignment: CDR1 SNHLY and CDR2 FYNNEI. The CDR3 runs 16 residues. CDR3 loop: CASSGIVGTEDYGYTF. The CDR3 DNA follows: TGTGCCAGCAGTGGTATCGTTGGGACAGAGGACTATGGCTACACCTTC.